This T cell receptor beta chain emerged from a study of prognosis after radiotherapy for stage I lung cancer. General study results and limits: Counted unique TCR clones declined after stereotactic body radiation therapy (median around 10,000 versus 6,900).

Genomic DNA was the source, and TCR beta CDR3 was amplified from it by two-round multiplex PCR. The authors ran first-round PCR with primers specific to each TRBV and TRBJ gene. Second-round PCR used universal primers. TCRdb redid the calling of the multiplex PCR reads with MiXCR, one entry per CDR3 protein. The sample comprises 26,000 or so distinct CDR3 sequences, about 30% of which are singletons, and around a third rests with the top ten. Sample collection consisted of 5.5 to 6 milliliters of peripheral blood drawn at each of two time points. About this clonotype: Its antigen is unknown. This may stem from a read error, because a much larger clone lies one nucleotide away.

In germline, CDR1 is KGHDR, CDR2 SFDVKD. The ends lost 2 bases at V and 4 bases at J; junction bases unmatched: 4. The CDR3 runs 15 residues. The TCR sequence derives from a donor aged 50 or older with non-small cell lung cancer. This chain uses TRBV24-1 with TRBJ1-2, with 9 bases fitting TRBD1. The specimen was PBMCs, collected before or after stereotactic body radiation therapy (not recorded which). The DNA of the CDR3 is TGTGCCACCAGTGATTCCCGGACAGGGGCCTATGGCTACACCTTC. Residues: CATSDSRTGAYGYTF.